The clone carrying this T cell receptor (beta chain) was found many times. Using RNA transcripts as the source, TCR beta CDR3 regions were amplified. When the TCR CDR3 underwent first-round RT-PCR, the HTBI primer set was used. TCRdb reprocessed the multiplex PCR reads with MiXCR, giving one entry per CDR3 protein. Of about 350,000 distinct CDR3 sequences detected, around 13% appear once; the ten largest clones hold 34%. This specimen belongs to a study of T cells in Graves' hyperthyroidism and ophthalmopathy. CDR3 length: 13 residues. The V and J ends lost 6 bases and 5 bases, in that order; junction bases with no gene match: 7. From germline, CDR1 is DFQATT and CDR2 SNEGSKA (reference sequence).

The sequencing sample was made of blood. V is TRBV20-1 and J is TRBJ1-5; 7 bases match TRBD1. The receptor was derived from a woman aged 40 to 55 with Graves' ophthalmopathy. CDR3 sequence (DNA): TGCAGTGCCCTCGGACAGGACTATCAGCCCCAGCATTTT. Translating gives CSALGQDYQPQHF.